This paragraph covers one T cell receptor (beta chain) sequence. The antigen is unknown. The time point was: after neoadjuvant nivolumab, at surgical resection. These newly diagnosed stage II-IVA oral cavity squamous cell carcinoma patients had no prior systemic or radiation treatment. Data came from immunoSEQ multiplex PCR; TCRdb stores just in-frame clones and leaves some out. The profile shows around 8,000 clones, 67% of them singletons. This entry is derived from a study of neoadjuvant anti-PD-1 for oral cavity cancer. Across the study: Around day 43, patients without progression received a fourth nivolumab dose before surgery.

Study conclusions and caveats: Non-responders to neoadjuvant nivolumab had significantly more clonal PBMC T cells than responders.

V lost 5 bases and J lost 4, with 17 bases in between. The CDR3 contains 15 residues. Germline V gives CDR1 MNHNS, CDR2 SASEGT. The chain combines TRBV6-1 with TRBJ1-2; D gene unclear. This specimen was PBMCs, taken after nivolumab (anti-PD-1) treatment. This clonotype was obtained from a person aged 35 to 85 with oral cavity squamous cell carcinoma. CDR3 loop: CASSPQVMAAYGYTF. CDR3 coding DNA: TGTGCCAGCAGTCCCCAAGTTATGGCGGCCTATGGCTACACCTTC.